What follows are 25 T cell receptor beta chains derived from one specimen sequenced in a study of control samples from healthy donors and cancer patients. Clones were read by immunoSEQ multiplex PCR, and TCRdb kept only the in-frame ones, dropping some. The sample has 85,000 to 110,000 clones; roughly 90% are singletons. Sequencing used PBMCs. The receptors originated from a man aged 55 to 70 with lung cancer.

The V and J genes are TRBV18 and TRBJ1-5; no reliable D call. Between the trimmed V and J ends, which lost 3 bases and 2 bases, there was a span of 5 bases. Germline V gene sequence: CDR1 KGHSH, CDR2 LQKENI. CDR3 length: 13 residues. CDR3: CASSPQGNQPQHF. CDR3 nucleotide sequence: TGTGCCAGCTCACCCCAGGGCAATCAGCCCCAGCATTTT.

The chain uses TRBV5-8 and TRBJ2-5; D not resolved. The CDR3 is 15 amino acids. V lost 0 bases to trimming and J lost 2 bases, with 11 bases between them. Germline CDR1 is SGHTS and CDR2 is YDEGEE. The CDR3 spells CASSLGSSQQETQYF. The CDR3 DNA reads TGTGCCAGCAGCTTGGGCAGCAGCCAGCAAGAGACCCAGTACTTC.

The V gene is TRBV5-5, the J gene TRBJ1-5; 8 bases are shared with TRBD1. CDR3 length: 15 amino acids. The germline V gene encodes CDR1 SGHKS and CDR2 YYEKEE (reference sequence). Germline trimming cut 3 bases from V and 0 bases from J; bases unmatched to any gene: 2. CDR3 sequence reads: CASSWTGSSNQPQHF. CDR3 DNA sequence: TGTGCCAGCAGCTGGACAGGGAGTAGCAATCAGCCCCAGCATTTT.

Regarding this clone: This same CDR3 is encoded by further DNA sequences in the sample. The rearrangement joins TRBV18 to TRBJ2-2; 9 bases match TRBD2. The V gene's germline CDR1 is KGHSH and CDR2 LQKENI. The CDR3 extends over 17 amino acids. V shed 2 bases and J 3 bases; nucleotides not matched to a gene: 7. DNA of the CDR3: TGTGCCAGCTCACCATCGCGGGGGGGGCCGGACACCGGGGAGCTGTTTTTT. Translating it yields CASSPSRGGPDTGELFF.

The V call is TRBV5-6, the J call TRBJ1-4; the match to TRBD1 covers 12 bases. Trimming removed 4 bases from V and 6 bases from J; junction bases left unmatched: 13. Per the germline V gene, CDR1 is SGHDT and CDR2 is YYEEEE. This CDR3 contains 18 residues. CDR3 sequence reads: CASSVTGQGALGHEKLFF. CDR3 in DNA: TGTGCCAGCAGCGTAACGGGACAGGGGGCCCTTGGGCATGAAAAACTGTTTTTT.

This clone was seen a single time. The gene calls are TRBV12-2 and TRBJ2-2; no check of the table's D call, TRBD1, against the DNA was made. TRBV12-2 is tagged as a pseudogene. This CDR3 has 14 residues. CDR3 in DNA: TGTGCAAGTCGCCTGCGACAGGGTACCGGGGAGCTGTTTTTT. Protein sequence: CASRLRQGTGELFF.

The chain is built from TRBV15 and TRBJ2-7, with 7 bases identical to TRBD1. V was pared by 2 bases and J by 9 bases, with 7 bases of the junction left unmatched. The CDR3 runs 13 residues. Looked up from germline, CDR1 is LNHNV and CDR2 is YYDKDF (reference sequence). CDR3 bases: TGTGCCACCAGCAGATATGGACAGGATAGGCAGTACGTC. Its translation is CATSRYGQDRQYV.

V is TRBV11-2 and J is TRBJ1-2, with D uncertain. The CDR3 totals 16 residues. CDR1 is SGHAT and CDR2 is FQNNGV in the germline V gene. Trimming cost V 2 bases and J 0 bases, with 13 bases left between them. The CDR3 spells CASSLTRSTSNYGYTF. CDR3 nucleotide sequence: TGTGCCAGCAGCTTAACCAGGAGCACTTCTAACTATGGCTACACCTTC.

The rearrangement joins TRBV27 to TRBJ2-2; no clear D. Looked up from germline, CDR1 is MNHEY and CDR2 is SMNVEV (reference sequence). The CDR3 extends over 15 amino acids. V lost 4 bases, J lost 5 bases, and 14 bases lay in between. The CDR3 DNA sequence: TGTGCCAGCAGTTATGTCTACCTCGGGACCGGGGAGCTGTTTTTT. It encodes CASSYVYLGTGELFF.

The CDR3 here is CSVDTYNEQFF. In nucleotides, the CDR3 is TGCAGCGTTGACACCTACAATGAGCAGTTCTTC. V usage is TRBV29-1 and J usage is TRBJ2-1; no clear D. CDR3 size: 11 residues. Trimming took 3 bases from V and 2 from J, leaving 2 bases between them. The germline gives CDR1 SQVTM, CDR2 ANQGSEA.

The chain uses TRBV18 and TRBJ2-5; D is undetermined. The germline gives CDR1 KGHSH, CDR2 LQKENI. This CDR3 is built from 11 residues. Trimming cost V 5 bases and J 2 bases, with 3 bases left between them. CDR3 amino acids: CASSSQETQYF. The CDR3 region has the DNA TGTGCCAGCTCATCTCAAGAGACCCAGTACTTC.

This rearrangement joins TRBV5-1 to TRBJ1-1, with TRBD1 as a possible D gene (6 bases). V was cut by 3 bases and J by 1 base, with 10 bases left in between. Per germline, CDR1 SGHRS and CDR2 YFSETQ. CDR3 size: 14 residues. For the CDR3, the DNA is TGCGCCAGCAGCTCGGAGGGGGGGAACACTGAAGCTTTCTTT. As protein: CASSSEGGNTEAFF.

The chain recombines TRBV7-2 with TRBJ1-4; possible D gene TRBD1, 5 bases. CDR1 is SGHTA, CDR2 FQGNSA, per germline. V was shortened by 1 base and J by 4 bases, with 10 bases between the two germline ends. This CDR3 is built from 15 residues. CDR3 protein: CASSLVGTNNEKLFF. DNA of the CDR3: TGTGCCAGCAGCTTAGTGGGGACCAATAATGAAAAACTGTTTTTT.

The rearrangement links TRBV18 to TRBJ1-1, with D hard to call. Germline V lookup: CDR1 KGHSH, CDR2 LQKENI. V lost 3 bases to trimming and J lost 1 base, with 9 bases between them. The CDR3 length is 14 residues. This chain's CDR3 is CASSPKVENTEAFF. The CDR3 bases are TGTGCCAGCTCACCGAAAGTTGAGAACACTGAAGCTTTCTTT.

In this sample, this clone turned up once. The chain has TRBV2 and TRBJ1-2; 7 nucleotides align to TRBD1. The CDR3 extends over 15 amino acids. CDR1 SNHLY and CDR2 FYNNEI come from the germline V gene. Trimming at V came to 6 bases and at J to 4 bases, leaving 11 bases not matched to a gene. CDR3 bases: TGTGCCAGCAGGGCCACAGAGGGACAGCTCTATGGCTACACCTTC. Translation gives CASRATEGQLYGYTF. The entire variable domain, with the rest obtained from reference TRBV2 and TRBJ1-2, is as follows: EPEVTQTPSHQVTQMGQEVILRCVPISNHLYFYWYRQILGQKVEFLVSFYNNEISEKSEIFDDQFSVERPDGSNFTLKIRSTKLEDSAMYFCASRATEGQLYGYTFGSGTRLTVV.

In its sample, this clone was seen once. The DNA for the CDR3 is TGTGCCAGCAGTCTCGGGGCCCGGGGGTCACCCCTCCACTTT. Amino acid sequence: CASSLGARGSPLHF. The genes are TRBV2 and TRBJ1-6, with TRBD1 as a possible D gene (5 bases). This CDR3 has 14 residues. Between the trimmed V and J ends, which lost 5 bases and 10 bases, there was a span of 15 bases. Per germline, CDR1 SNHLY and CDR2 FYNNEI.

This clone was detected only once. The chain has TRBV5-5 and TRBJ1-1; D gene unclear. This CDR3 is built from 13 residues. Trimming pared 4 bases from V and 5 bases from J, leaving 12 bases between. Germline CDR1 and CDR2: SGHKS and YYEKEE (reference sequence). DNA of the CDR3: TGTGCCAGCAGCACACAGACTGGGACTGAAGCTTTCTTT. This gives the protein CASSTQTGTEAFF. The complete variable domain, with remaining parts taken from reference TRBV5-5 and TRBJ1-1, reads DAGVTQSPTHLIKTRGQQVTLRCSPISGHKSVSWYQQVLGQGPQFIFQYYEKEERGRGNFPDRFSARQFPNYSSELNVNALLLGDSALYLCASSTQTGTEAFFGQGTRLTVV.

The chain combines TRBV6-5 with TRBJ2-7, with no clear D. This CDR3 has 12 residues. Germline V gene sequence: CDR1 MNHEY, CDR2 SVGAGI. V dropped 5 bases and J dropped 5 bases, with 10 bases sitting between them. DNA for the CDR3: TGTGCCAGCAGTCTACTTGAAGACGAGCAGTACGTC. It is translated as CASSLLEDEQYV.

The chain couples TRBV12-3 or TRBV12-4 to TRBJ1-4; no reliable D call. V dropped 3 bases and J dropped 8 bases, with 10 bases sitting between them. The CDR3 consists of 13 residues. The CDR3 bases are TGTGCCAGCAGTTTGTGGGGTGACGAAAAACTGTTTTTT. Translation: CASSLWGDEKLFF.

The J gene is TRBJ1-1, the V gene TRBV11-2, with D hard to call. Germline V gene sequence: CDR1 SGHAT, CDR2 FQNNGV. The CDR3 has 14 residues. Deletions cut 3 bases from V and 2 bases from J, with 10 bases between. The CDR3 coding sequence is TGTGCCAGCAGCTTCCACCTTACTAACACTGAAGCTTTCTTT. It codes for CASSFHLTNTEAFF.

CDR3 in DNA: TGTGCCAGCAGGGCACAGATTTCAAACACTGAAGCTTTCTTT. As protein: CASRAQISNTEAFF. The rearrangement uses TRBV2 and TRBJ1-1; D not resolved. V was clipped by 6 bases and J by 2 bases, with 13 bases between them. From germline, CDR1 is SNHLY and CDR2 FYNNEI. The length of the CDR3 is 14 residues. The variable domain in full, with the rest retrieved from reference TRBV2 and TRBJ1-1, is EPEVTQTPSHQVTQMGQEVILRCVPISNHLYFYWYRQILGQKVEFLVSFYNNEISEKSEIFDDQFSVERPDGSNFTLKIRSTKLEDSAMYFCASRAQISNTEAFFGQGTRLTVV.

The chain's CDR3 is CASSQEGLAGGRSYNEQFF. The CDR3 DNA reads as TGCGCCAGCAGCCAAGAGGGACTAGCGGGGGGGAGGTCCTACAATGAGCAGTTCTTC. The chain recombines TRBV4-1 with TRBJ2-1; TRBD2 agrees at 16 bases. V shed 0 bases and J 1 base; nucleotides not matched to a gene: 3. Looked up from germline, CDR1 is MGHRA and CDR2 is YSYEKL. The CDR3 extends over 19 amino acids.

The chain has TRBV18 and TRBJ2-2; no definite D call. CDR1 KGHSH and CDR2 LQKENI come from the germline V gene. This CDR3 is 13 amino acids long. V gave up 3 bases and J gave up 2 bases, with 4 bases separating them. CDR3 sequence reads: CASSPFNTGELFF. CDR3 DNA: TGTGCCAGCTCACCCTTCAACACCGGGGAGCTGTTTTTT. The full variable domain, with the rest looked up from reference TRBV18 and TRBJ2-2, is NAGVMQNPRHLVRRRGQEARLRCSPMKGHSHVYWYRQLPEEGLKFMVYLQKENIIDESGMPKERFSAEFPKEGPSILRIQQVVRGDSAAYFCASSPFNTGELFFGEGSRLTVL.

The chain links TRBV25-1 to TRBJ2-3; D is unresolved. Deletions cut 10 bases from V and 1 base from J, with 18 bases between. Germline CDR1 MGHDK, CDR2 SYGVNS. The CDR3 length is 15 residues. In nucleotides, the CDR3 is TGTGCCACCGGACGCCTCGGAGATGGCACAGATACGCAGTATTTT. The encoded protein is CATGRLGDGTDTQYF.

This chain uses TRBV6-5 with TRBJ1-1; no clear D gene. Germline V lookup: CDR1 MNHEY, CDR2 SVGAGI. The CDR3 loop spans 15 amino acids. The ends were cut back, 5 bases at V and 1 base at J, with 14 bases in the middle. The CDR3, as DNA: TGTGCCAGCAGTCGACCCCCCCAGGCGAACACTGAAGCTTTCTTT. Its translation: CASSRPPQANTEAFF.